Listed here is a single TCR beta chain. What it recognizes is unknown. These data are taken from a study of cytomegalovirus exposure and HLA in healthy donors. Germline loops: CDR1 LGHNA, CDR2 YSLEER. The V gene end was trimmed by 0 bases and the J gene end by 2 bases; junction bases not matched to a gene: 6. This CDR3 contains 16 residues. The PCR employed 60 Vbeta primers together with 13 Jbeta primers. Generated by immunoSEQ multiplex PCR, the TCRdb table keeps only in-frame clones and is missing some. Here the sample table reports approximately 43,000 clones. Study results and caveats: Researchers had no immune exposure information except CMV serostatus available. The investigators catalogued 164 TCR beta chains as cytomegalovirus-associated. In an earlier analysis, about 87% or about 30%: the productive usage of most TCR beta V segments.

This clonotype was obtained from a woman aged 25-40 years in good health and CMV-seronegative. J is TRBJ1-1 and V is TRBV4-3; 7 bases line up with TRBD1. Specimen: PBMCs. As DNA, the CDR3 is TGCGCCAGCAGCCAAGATTACAGGGGCGAAAACACTGAAGCTTTCTTT. This sequence encodes CASSQDYRGENTEAFF.